This paragraph covers one T cell receptor beta chain sequence. This CDR3 is 15 amino acids long. V dropped 4 bases and J dropped 10 bases, with 20 bases sitting between them. Germline assignment: CDR1 SGDLS and CDR2 YYNGEE. Time point indicated: pre-sensitization, week 0. As to treatment: therapeutic diphenylcyclopropenone sensitization with weekly scalp DPC. TCRdb re-called the RACE reads through MiXCR, storing one row per CDR3 protein. The sample comprises a few hundred thousand distinct CDR3 sequences, approximately 5.8% of which are singletons, and 7% to 10% rests with the top ten. These data originate in a study of human T cells and chemical hapten exposure.

The sequence was collected from a woman under 30 with alopecia areata. Some clones in this sample may be carry-over from other donors' samples. This rearrangement joins TRBV9 to TRBJ1-4; possible D gene TRBD1, 6 bases. The specimen comprised whole blood, sampled in connection with sensitization to the hapten diphenylcyclopropenone (DPC). CDR3 sequence reads: CASSPGTPRQGKLFF. In nucleotides, the CDR3 is TGTGCCAGCAGCCCTGGGACACCTCGCCAGGGAAAACTGTTTTTT.